This T cell receptor (beta chain) was sequenced during a study of shared clonotypes between healthy human individuals. The DNA input per sorted-subset replicate PCR was about 0.2 ug, corresponding to around 28,000 T cell genomes. Sequenced by immunoSEQ multiplex PCR; TCRdb stores in-frame clones only, minus some. Of around 700,000 clones in the sample, about two thirds are singletons; the top ten hold around 1.8%. As concerns this clone: Its antigen is still unknown.

This CDR3 spans 13 amino acids. Trimming took 1 base from V and 7 from J, leaving 11 bases between them. Germline CDR1 SGHRS, CDR2 YFSETQ. Study findings and constraints: Researchers found naive subsets generally carried larger estimated richness than memory subsets. Sequencing depth was expected to influence donor clonotype sharing.

The source is a woman under 40 in good health. The J gene is TRBJ1-2, the V gene TRBV5-1; D remains unclear. Sequencing used memory CD4+ T cells sorted from blood. Subset here: CD45RA-negative fraction. CDR3 bases: TGCGCCAGCAGCTTGTGGGCCCCGAGTGGCTACACCTTC. Its protein is CASSLWAPSGYTF.